This TCR beta chain came from a study of cytomegalovirus exposure and HLA in healthy donors. Researchers ran the PCR with 60 Vbeta and 13 Jbeta primers. The assay was immunoSEQ multiplex PCR, and TCRdb's table has in-frame clones only and misses some. This sample contains more than 85,000 clones. This receptor was identified in a girl aged 5 to 17 in good health and CMV-seropositive. The sample was PBMCs.

Written as DNA, the CDR3 is TGTGCCTGGACCCGAGGCACGGGGGGGAACTATGGCTACACCTTC. Residues: CAWTRGTGGNYGYTF. The chain employs TRBV30 and TRBJ1-2; perhaps TRBD1 as D (5 bases). The CDR3 has 15 residues. V lost 4 bases, J lost 2 bases, and 17 bases lay in between. CDR1 GTSNPN and CDR2 SVGIG come from the germline V gene (reference sequence).